This T cell receptor beta chain was captured by sequencing in a study of cytomegalovirus exposure and HLA in healthy donors. Background on the study: Tens of millions of unique TCR sequences came from HLA-typed donors in an early release.

There are a few counts of this clone. Its specificity is unknown. Amplification used 60 Vbeta primers and 13 Jbeta primers. Generated by immunoSEQ multiplex PCR, the TCRdb table keeps only in-frame clones and is missing some. The repertoire holds some 170,000 clones, with roughly a tenth as singletons. Study-level findings and limits: Later analysis showed TCR association rates varying by HLA locus, highest for DRB1 and lowest for HLA-C. Many donors shared some public TCRs, even though most TCR sequences were rare.

Sequencing was performed on PBMCs. This clonotype was obtained from a woman aged 25 to 45 in good health and CMV-seropositive.

For the CDR3, the DNA is TGCGCCAGCAGCCGGGGGACAGTGAACACTGAAGCTTTCTTT. Residues: CASSRGTVNTEAFF. The chain carries TRBV4-1 and TRBJ1-1; 7 nucleotides line up with TRBD1. Germline trimming cut 4 bases from V and 0 bases from J; bases unmatched to any gene: 2. The CDR3 covers 14 residues. Per germline, CDR1 MGHRA and CDR2 YSYEKL.